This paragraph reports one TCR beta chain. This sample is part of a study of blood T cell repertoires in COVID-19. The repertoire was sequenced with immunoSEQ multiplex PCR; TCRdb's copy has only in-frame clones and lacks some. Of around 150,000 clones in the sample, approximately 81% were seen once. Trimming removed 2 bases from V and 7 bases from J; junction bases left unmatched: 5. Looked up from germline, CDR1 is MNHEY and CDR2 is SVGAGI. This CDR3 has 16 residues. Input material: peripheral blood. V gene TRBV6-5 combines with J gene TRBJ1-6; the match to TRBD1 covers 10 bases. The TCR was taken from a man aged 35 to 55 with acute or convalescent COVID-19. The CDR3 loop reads CASSYRETGGNSPLHF. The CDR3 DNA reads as TGTGCCAGCAGTTACCGCGAGACAGGGGGCAATTCACCCCTCCACTTT.